The 26 T cell receptor beta chains listed next were all sequenced from one sample in a study of response to subunit inactivated influenza vaccine. TCRdb re-called the RT-PCR reads with MiXCR, one entry per CDR3 protein. The table lists about 780,000 distinct CDR3 sequences, about 18% of them singletons. Sample: PBMCs from blood, taken roughly 5 days after vaccination. These receptors all come from a man between 50 and 59 years old who received an inactivated influenza vaccine.

This clonotype has only a few counts. The chain has TRBV29-1 and TRBJ2-1; no clear D. V was cut by 1 base and J by 8 bases, with 15 bases left in between. The V gene's germline CDR1 is SQVTM and CDR2 ANQGSEA. This CDR3 spans 14 amino acids. The CDR3 coding sequence is TGCAGCGTTGAAGGGAGAACCGTCGTGGATGAGCAGTTCTTC. It yields the protein CSVEGRTVVDEQFF.

The chain links TRBV5-1 to TRBJ2-1; D uncertain. Trimming removed 0 bases from V and 6 bases from J, with 10 bases in between. Germline CDR1 is SGHRS and CDR2 is YFSETQ. This CDR3 comprises 14 residues. The CDR3 DNA sequence: TGCGCCAGCAGCTTGGCTGGGAATTCCAATGAGCAGTTCTTC. Translation gives CASSLAGNSNEQFF.

In this sample, this clonotype turned up a few times. The CDR3 here is CASSWGGANNEQFF. CDR3 nucleotide sequence: TGCGCCAGCAGCTGGGGAGGGGCGAACAATGAGCAGTTCTTC. The chain joins TRBV5-1 to TRBJ2-1; TRBD2 aligns across 7 bases. The CDR3 totals 14 residues. Germline values: CDR1 SGHRS, CDR2 YFSETQ. V lost 3 bases to trimming and J lost 5 bases; unmatched junction nucleotides: 5.

This chain connects TRBV10-2 to TRBJ2-3; the D gene could be TRBD1 or TRBD2 (5 bases each). V gave up 8 bases and J gave up 2 bases, with 14 bases separating them. The length of the CDR3 is 14 residues. The germline CDR1 and CDR2 sequences are WSHSY and SAAADI. DNA of the CDR3: TGCGCCAGCGGGGTGACGGGGCCCACAGATACGCAGTATTTT. Encoded protein: CASGVTGPTDTQYF.

This clonotype has just a few counts. The V call is TRBV15, the J call TRBJ2-5, with D tentatively TRBD1 or TRBD2 (6 bases each). The length of the CDR3 is 16 residues. Trimming removed 0 bases from V and 2 bases from J, with 13 bases in between. The germline V gene has CDR1 LNHNV and CDR2 YYDKDF (reference sequence). The CDR3 nucleotides read TGTGCCACCAGCAGAGATAATCCGGGGGCACAAGAGACCCAGTACTTC. Protein: CATSRDNPGAQETQYF.

V and J are TRBV5-6 and TRBJ1-2, with a tentative D call TRBD1 (5 bases). From germline, CDR1 is SGHDT and CDR2 YYEEEE. This CDR3 spans 15 amino acids. V dropped 2 bases and J dropped 4 bases, with 15 bases sitting between them. The CDR3 coding sequence is TGTGCCAGCAGCTTTGGGCGGGACTCGGGCTATGGCTACACCTTC. Its protein is CASSFGRDSGYGYTF.

V gene TRBV7-8 combines with J gene TRBJ2-5; tentatively, D is TRBD2 (5 bases). The CDR3 has 13 amino acids. Trimming cost V 5 bases and J 2 bases, with 9 bases left between them. CDR1 is SGHVS and CDR2 is FQNEAQ in the germline V gene. The CDR3 region has the DNA TGTGCCAGCAGCCACGGACTTCAAGAGACCCAGTACTTC. Amino acids: CASSHGLQETQYF.

J is TRBJ1-4 and V is TRBV7-9, with D tentatively TRBD1 (6 bases). The germline gives CDR1 SEHNR, CDR2 FQNEAQ (reference sequence). Trimming removed 5 bases from V and 13 bases from J, with 14 bases in between. The CDR3 loop spans 12 amino acids. The CDR3 sequence is CASSRLQGGLFF. The CDR3 DNA is TGTGCCAGCAGCAGACTACAGGGAGGACTGTTTTTT.

This clonotype was picked up a small number of times. The chain joins TRBV6-1 to TRBJ2-3; no clear D gene. Trimming took 8 bases from V and 2 from J, leaving 14 bases between them. Germline lookup yields CDR1 MNHNS and CDR2 SASEGT. The CDR3 is 14 amino acids. CDR3 nucleotide sequence: TGTGCCAGCGCTCGATTCCACAACACAGATACGCAGTATTTT. Translating it yields CASARFHNTDTQYF.

This chain links TRBV5-4 with TRBJ2-1, with 13 nucleotides matching TRBD2. CDR3 size: 21 residues. V was pared by 1 base and J by 4 bases, with 17 bases of the junction left unmatched. In germline, CDR1 is SGHNT, CDR2 YYREEE (reference sequence). CDR3 in amino acids: CASSLTIDLLGLAGRYNEQFF. The CDR3 coding sequence is TGTGCCAGCAGCTTGACGATAGACCTTTTGGGACTAGCGGGAAGATACAATGAGCAGTTCTTC.

This clonotype was detected only a few times. The chain is built from TRBV11-2 and TRBJ1-1; D gene unclear. CDR1 and CDR2 from the germline V gene are SGHAT and FQNNGV. The V and J ends lost 5 bases and 8 bases respectively, with 12 bases between them. The CDR3 sequence is 12 residues long. CDR3 region: CASSRWRQEAFF. The CDR3 bases are TGTGCCAGCAGCCGTTGGAGGCAGGAAGCTTTCTTT.

Only a few counts were recorded for this clonotype. The chain is built from TRBV5-1 and TRBJ2-1; TRBD1 matches 7 bases. This CDR3 is built from 15 residues. Germline V gene lookup returns CDR1 SGHRS and CDR2 YFSETQ. V gave up 0 bases and J gave up 8 bases; unmatched junction bases: 8. The CDR3 bases are TGCGCCAGCAGCTTGGGCGGCAGGGGGTTTGATGAGCAGTTCTTC. Translation gives CASSLGGRGFDEQFF.

This clonotype occurred a few times. The chain couples TRBV7-9 to TRBJ2-7; 9 nucleotides line up with TRBD2. CDR1 and CDR2 (germline): SEHNR, FQNEAQ (reference sequence). V lost 3 bases, J lost 6 bases, and 9 bases stayed unmatched. The CDR3 is 15 residues long. Here the CDR3 reads CASSFVGSGRGEQYF. CDR3 sequence (DNA): TGTGCCAGCAGCTTCGTTGGTAGCGGGAGAGGCGAGCAGTACTTC.

V is TRBV28 and J is TRBJ2-3; the match to TRBD2 covers 11 bases. The CDR3 has 13 residues. Germline CDR1 reads MDHEN; CDR2 reads SYDVKM. V dropped 5 bases and J dropped 7; count of bases not matched to a gene: 2. The CDR3 DNA sequence: TGTGCCAGCAGTCGGACTAGCGGGCATACGCAGTATTTT. It yields the protein CASSRTSGHTQYF.

This clonotype was recorded a few times. The chain joins TRBV4-2 to TRBJ2-2, with a tentative D call TRBD1 (5 bases). Trimming took 4 bases from V and 4 from J, leaving 13 bases between them. Germline V lookup: CDR1 LGHNA, CDR2 YNFKEQ. The CDR3 is 15 amino acids. The chain's CDR3 is CASSLSLGATGELFF. The CDR3 DNA is TGTGCCAGCAGCCTCAGCCTAGGGGCCACCGGGGAGCTGTTTTTT.

The table lists this clonotype with a few counts. The V and J genes are TRBV15 and TRBJ2-3; D is unresolved. In germline, CDR1 is LNHNV, CDR2 YYDKDF (reference sequence). The V end was cut by 0 bases, the J end by 2 bases, with 18 bases between. The CDR3 extends over 18 amino acids. The CDR3 DNA follows: TGTGCCACCAGCAGAGATCGGGCTCCCCGGCGGAACACAGATACGCAGTATTTT. Encoded protein: CATSRDRAPRRNTDTQYF.

This clonotype occurred once. The chain employs TRBV28 and TRBJ1-1; no clear D. The CDR3 has 11 amino acids. V lost 6 bases to trimming and J lost 11 bases, with 13 bases between them. From germline, CDR1 is MDHEN and CDR2 SYDVKM. The CDR3 reads CASSSREGAFF. CDR3 sequence (DNA): TGTGCCAGCAGCTCCCGGGAAGGCGCTTTCTTT.

This clonotype turned up a few times. CDR3 DNA sequence: TGCGCCAGCAACCAGGGGGGCGTTGAGCAGTTCTTC. Residues: CASNQGGVEQFF. The chain uses TRBV10-2 and TRBJ2-1, with D perhaps matching TRBD1 (7 bases). Germline V lookup: CDR1 WSHSY, CDR2 SAAADI. The CDR3 covers 12 residues. V was trimmed by 7 bases and J by 9 bases, leaving 13 bases between them.

CDR3 residues: CSASIPGVTGELFF. The CDR3 coding sequence is TGCAGTGCTAGTATTCCGGGGGTCACCGGGGAGCTGTTTTTT. V gene TRBV20-1 combines with J gene TRBJ2-2, with D perhaps TRBD2 (6 bases). The germline gives CDR1 DFQATT, CDR2 SNEGSKA (reference sequence). The CDR3 has 14 residues. Trimming cost V 3 bases and J 4 bases, with 12 bases left between them.

This clonotype was seen ten or more times. The chain couples TRBV20-1 to TRBJ1-5; D not resolved. The CDR3 has 15 residues. Germline assignment: CDR1 DFQATT and CDR2 SNEGSKA (reference sequence). Trimming pared 5 bases from V and 2 bases from J, leaving 16 bases between. CDR3 sequence reads: CSAHRGGSGNQPQHF. As DNA, the CDR3 is TGCAGTGCTCATCGGGGAGGTTCGGGCAATCAGCCCCAGCATTTT.

This clonotype occurred a few times. The V call is TRBV6-2 or TRBV6-3, the J call TRBJ2-3; 10 nucleotides align to TRBD1. This CDR3 has 15 amino acids. V lost 5 bases and J lost 0; bases outside the gene matches: 2. Per the germline V gene, CDR1 is MNHEY and CDR2 is SVGEGT. In DNA, the CDR3 is TGTGCCAGCAGTGAGGGACAGGGGAGCACAGATACGCAGTATTTT. Protein: CASSEGQGSTDTQYF.

The sample holds many counts of this clonotype. This rearrangement joins TRBV7-2 to TRBJ2-3, with 11 bases that match TRBD2. Unmatched junction bases numbered 7, after V lost 3 bases and J lost 5 bases. The CDR3 covers 16 residues. Germline-derived CDR1 and CDR2 are SGHTA and FQGNSA. CDR3 DNA sequence: TGTGCCAGCAGCTTTACTAGCGGGAGTACGGGAGATACGCAGTATTTT. It codes for CASSFTSGSTGDTQYF.

Ten or more counts support this clonotype. The rearrangement joins TRBV5-6 to TRBJ1-5, with D unclear. The length of the CDR3 is 15 residues. Per the germline V gene, CDR1 is SGHDT and CDR2 is YYEEEE. Trimming took 2 bases from V and 6 from J, leaving 15 bases between them. The CDR3 nucleotides read TGTGCCAGCAGCTTATTCGGTTCCACAATTCAGCCCCAGCATTTT. Its protein product is CASSLFGSTIQPQHF.

The chain employs TRBV5-1 and TRBJ2-5; D is ambiguous. The CDR3 covers 13 residues. The V end lost 4 bases, the J end lost 5 bases, and 12 bases lay between the germline ends. The V gene's germline CDR1 is SGHRS and CDR2 YFSETQ. DNA for the CDR3: TGCGCCAGCAGCCCCAACCGACTGGAGACCCAGTACTTC. Its protein is CASSPNRLETQYF.

The rearrangement uses TRBV29-1 and TRBJ2-3, with D unclear. With 3 bases removed from V and 3 bases from J, the gap between germline ends came to 13 bases. The CDR3 length is 14 residues. From germline, CDR1 is SQVTM and CDR2 ANQGSEA. The CDR3 region is CSVDGPTATDTQYF. DNA of the CDR3: TGCAGCGTTGATGGGCCGACCGCTACAGATACGCAGTATTTT.

The chain uses TRBV10-3 and TRBJ1-5; 8 nucleotides agree with TRBD1. The CDR3 contains 14 residues. V lost 6 bases and J lost 2; bases outside the gene matches: 3. Looked up from germline, CDR1 is ENHRY and CDR2 is SYGVKD. Here the CDR3 DNA reads TGTGCCATCAGCTTGACAGGGGGCAATCAGCCCCAGCATTTT. Its translation: CAISLTGGNQPQHF.